This paragraph reports one T cell receptor (beta chain). The clone's antigen remains unknown. The sample holds no much larger clone one base away, and base qualities are not on file. TCRbeta CDR3 regions were amplified from genomic DNA by means of the immunoSEQ Assay, a bias-controlled multiplex PCR. For the original study's pipeline: Nucleated cell counts per sample were estimated from amplification of reference gene primers within the assay. Sequence reads were collapsed and filtered to measure the absolute abundance of every unique TCRbeta CDR3 rearrangement. For each sample, productive Simpson clonality was calculated as the square root of Simpson's diversity index across productive rearrangements. TCRdb took over this immuneACCESS table, retaining in-frame rearrangements with V and J assigned. Such tables are incomplete; in checked studies, under half of the missing clones stem from an unresolved V gene, and the remainder is unexplained. V, J and clone size reflect that table, while D and trimming were determined from the DNA. Within this sample are around 25,000 clones, with approximately 80% of them counted one time only. The top ten constitute about 70% of the sample.

This sample was included in a study of blood T cell repertoires in COVID-19 (dated by TCRdb to the early 2020s). Regarding the study in general: The collaborator samples originated in the United States, Italy and Spain and spanned the acute and convalescent phases of COVID-19. The material from the prospective study consisted of cDNA or gDNA derived from T cells, B-cell-depleted T cells, or PBMCs. Deeply sampled blood TCRbeta repertoires from subjects exposed to, actively infected with, or recovered from COVID-19 were included in the dataset. A freely available public database, intended as a resource for researchers studying the immune response to SARS-CoV-2, is where the repertoires were released. Samples were obtained from the ongoing ImmuneRACE study (first 160 participants) and from 1,200 or so subjects provided by 6 global collaborators. A de-identified subject ID, COVID-19 status, age in years and sex were almost always included in the sample metadata. HLA class I and class II types, where available, came from metadata supplied by the sample provider rather than from assay-based typing. The full study reports these points: The amount of clinical and demographic metadata varied by source and participant and was provided uncurated.

Relative to germline, V is 9 bases shorter and J is 2 bases shorter, with 16 bases between their ends. The germline V gene (reference sequence) sets CDR1 to SEHNR and CDR2 to FQNEAQ. The CDR3 contains 14 residues, cysteine and phenylalanine counted. The read is trimmed to its CDR3 DNA, 42 bases read in frame from base 1. The collaborating institutions used their own protocols to collect whole blood in K2EDTA tubes. For TCRbeta analysis, collaborator samples were shipped as frozen whole blood, as isolated PBMCs, or as DNA extracted from either sample type. This sequence originates from a man aged 65-85 years with acute or convalescent COVID-19. The sequenced material came from peripheral blood. This chain joins TRBV7-9 to TRBJ1-1, with an unclear D gene assignment. The DNA reads as follows: TGTGCCAGTTCTACAAGGCAGGTAAACACTGAAGCTTTCTTT. This encodes CASSTRQVNTEAFF.